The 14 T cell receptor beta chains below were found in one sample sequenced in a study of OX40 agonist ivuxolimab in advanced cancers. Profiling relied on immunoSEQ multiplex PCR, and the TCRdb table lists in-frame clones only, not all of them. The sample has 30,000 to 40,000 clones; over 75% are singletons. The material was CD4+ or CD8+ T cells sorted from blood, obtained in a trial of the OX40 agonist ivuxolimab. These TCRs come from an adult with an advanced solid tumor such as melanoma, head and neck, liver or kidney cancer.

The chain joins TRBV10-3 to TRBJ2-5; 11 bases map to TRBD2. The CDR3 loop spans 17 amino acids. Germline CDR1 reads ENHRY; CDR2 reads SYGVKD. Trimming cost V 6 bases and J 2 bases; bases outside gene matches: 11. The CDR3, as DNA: TGTGCCATCAGCCCCACGGGACTAGCGGAGTTACAAGAGACCCAGTACTTC. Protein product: CAISPTGLAELQETQYF.

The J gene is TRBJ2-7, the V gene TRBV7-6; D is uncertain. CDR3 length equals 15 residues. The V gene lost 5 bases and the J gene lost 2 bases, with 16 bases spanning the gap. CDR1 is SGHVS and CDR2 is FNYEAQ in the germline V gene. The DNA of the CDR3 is TGTGCCAGCAGCCTAACCGGGCCCCAGGCCTACGAGCAGTACTTC. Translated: CASSLTGPQAYEQYF.

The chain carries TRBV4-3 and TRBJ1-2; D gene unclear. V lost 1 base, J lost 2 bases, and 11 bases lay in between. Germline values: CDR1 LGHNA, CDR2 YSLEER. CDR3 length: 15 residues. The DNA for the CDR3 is TGCGCCAGCAGCCAAGTTGTGACCGCCAACTATGGCTACACCTTC. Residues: CASSQVVTANYGYTF.

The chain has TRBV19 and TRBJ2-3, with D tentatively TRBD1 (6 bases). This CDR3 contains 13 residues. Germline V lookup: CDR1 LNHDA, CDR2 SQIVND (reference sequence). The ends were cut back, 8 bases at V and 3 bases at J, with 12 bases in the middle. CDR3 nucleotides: TGTGCCAGTTGTCCCACAGGGACAGATACGCAGTATTTT. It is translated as CASCPTGTDTQYF.

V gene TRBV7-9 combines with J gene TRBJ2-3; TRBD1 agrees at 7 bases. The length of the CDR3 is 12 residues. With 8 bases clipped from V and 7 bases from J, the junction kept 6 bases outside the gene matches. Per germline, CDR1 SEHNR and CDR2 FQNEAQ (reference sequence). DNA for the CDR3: TGTGCCAGCTTTGGGGACAGTTATACGCAGTATTTT. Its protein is CASFGDSYTQYF.

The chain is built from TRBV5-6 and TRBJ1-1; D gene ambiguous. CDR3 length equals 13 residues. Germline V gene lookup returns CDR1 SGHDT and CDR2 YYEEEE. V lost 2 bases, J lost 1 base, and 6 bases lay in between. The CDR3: CASSLGGNTEAFF. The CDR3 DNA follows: TGTGCCAGCAGCTTAGGCGGGAACACTGAAGCTTTCTTT. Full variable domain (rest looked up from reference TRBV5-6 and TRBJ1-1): DAGVTQSPTHLIKTRGQQVTLRCSPKSGHDTVSWYQQALGQGPQFIFQYYEEEERQRGNFPDRFSGHQFPNYSSELNVNALLLGDSALYLCASSLGGNTEAFFGQGTRLTVV.

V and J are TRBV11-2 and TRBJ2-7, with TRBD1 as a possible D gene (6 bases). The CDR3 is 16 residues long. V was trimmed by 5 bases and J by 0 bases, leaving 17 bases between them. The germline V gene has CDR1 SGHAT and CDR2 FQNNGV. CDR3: CASSSLGGTFSYEQYF. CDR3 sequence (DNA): TGTGCCAGCAGCAGCCTAGGTGGGACATTCTCCTACGAGCAGTACTTC. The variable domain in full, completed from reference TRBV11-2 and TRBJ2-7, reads EAGVAQSPRYKIIEKRQSVAFWCNPISGHATLYWYQQILGQGPKLLIQFQNNGVVDDSQLPKDRFSAERLKGVDSTLKIQPAKLEDSAVYLCASSSLGGTFSYEQYFGPGTRLTVT.

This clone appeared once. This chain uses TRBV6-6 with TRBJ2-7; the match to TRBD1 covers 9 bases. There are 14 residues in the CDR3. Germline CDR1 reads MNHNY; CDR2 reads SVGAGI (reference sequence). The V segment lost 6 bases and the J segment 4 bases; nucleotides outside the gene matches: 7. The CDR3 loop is CASSHPDRGYEQYF. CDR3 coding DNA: TGTGCCAGCAGCCACCCGGACAGGGGTTACGAGCAGTACTTC.

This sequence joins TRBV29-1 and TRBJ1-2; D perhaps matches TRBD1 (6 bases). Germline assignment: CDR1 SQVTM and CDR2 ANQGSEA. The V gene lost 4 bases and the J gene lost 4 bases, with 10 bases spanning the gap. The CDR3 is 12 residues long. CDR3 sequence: CSVVTGIYGYTF. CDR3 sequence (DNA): TGCAGCGTTGTCACAGGGATCTATGGCTACACCTTC.

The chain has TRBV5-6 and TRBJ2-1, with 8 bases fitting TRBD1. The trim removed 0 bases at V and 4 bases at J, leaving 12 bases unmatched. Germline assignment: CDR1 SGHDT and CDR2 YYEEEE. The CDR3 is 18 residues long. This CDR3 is CASSLVVLRDRSYNEQFF. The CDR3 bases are TGTGCCAGCAGCTTGGTAGTTTTGCGGGACAGGAGTTACAATGAGCAGTTCTTC. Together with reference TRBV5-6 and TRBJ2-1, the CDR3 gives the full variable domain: DAGVTQSPTHLIKTRGQQVTLRCSPKSGHDTVSWYQQALGQGPQFIFQYYEEEERQRGNFPDRFSGHQFPNYSSELNVNALLLGDSALYLCASSLVVLRDRSYNEQFFGPGTRLTVL.

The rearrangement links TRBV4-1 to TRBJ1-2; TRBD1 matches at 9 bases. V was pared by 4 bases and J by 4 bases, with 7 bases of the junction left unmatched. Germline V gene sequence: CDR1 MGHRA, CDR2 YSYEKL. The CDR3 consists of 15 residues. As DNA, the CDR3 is TGCGCCAGCAGCCTTAAGGGACAGGGAAGCTATGGCTACACCTTC. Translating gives CASSLKGQGSYGYTF.

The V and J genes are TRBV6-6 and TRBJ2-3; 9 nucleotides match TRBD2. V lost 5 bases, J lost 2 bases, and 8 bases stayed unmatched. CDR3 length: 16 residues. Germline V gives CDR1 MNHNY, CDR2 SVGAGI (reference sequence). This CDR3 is CASSPPRGGDTDTQYF. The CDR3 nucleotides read TGTGCCAGCAGTCCGCCACGCGGGGGGGACACAGATACGCAGTATTTT.

The CDR3 DNA sequence: TGTGCCAGTAGTATTTTTGGGGGCACAGCTGGAAACACCATATATTTT. Amino acid sequence: CASSIFGGTAGNTIYF. The chain uses TRBV19 and TRBJ1-3, with D possibly being TRBD1 (6 bases). The CDR3 consists of 16 residues. The germline V gene encodes CDR1 LNHDA and CDR2 SQIVND (reference sequence). V dropped 3 bases and J dropped 2 bases, with 14 bases sitting between them.

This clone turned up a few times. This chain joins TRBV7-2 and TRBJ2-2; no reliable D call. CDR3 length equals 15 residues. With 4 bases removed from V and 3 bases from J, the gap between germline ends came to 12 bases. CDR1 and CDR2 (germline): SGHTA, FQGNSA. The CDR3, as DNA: TGTGCCAGCAGCTCTTCCGGTCCGTACACCGGGGAGCTGTTTTTT. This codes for CASSSSGPYTGELFF. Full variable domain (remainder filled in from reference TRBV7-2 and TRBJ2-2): GAGVSQSPSNKVTEKGKDVELRCDPISGHTALYWYRQSLGQGLEFLIYFQGNSAPDKSGLPSDRFSAERTGGSVSTLTIQRTQQEDSAVYLCASSSSGPYTGELFFGEGSRLTVL.